This T cell receptor beta chain was recorded in a study of T cell responses to AZD1222 COVID-19 vaccine. Only in-frame clones appear in the TCRdb table, and some are missing; sequencing was by immunoSEQ multiplex PCR. The data hold about 94,000 clones, with 85% observed a single time. Regarding the study as a whole: At study baseline, merely five or six AZD1222 recipients were seropositive. Mostly white British, mostly female donors; authors suggested clonal diversity may be underestimated.

Of note for this clone: Its antigen is not known.

CDR1 is SGHRS, CDR2 YFSETQ, per germline. J was trimmed by 0 bases and V by 4 bases; bases with no gene match: 4. CDR3 length: 15 residues. The receptor was derived from an adult who received the AZD1222 COVID-19 vaccine. The rearrangement joins TRBV5-1 to TRBJ2-1; 7 nucleotides agree with TRBD1. The source was peripheral blood, collected 28 days after the second AZD1222 dose. DNA for the CDR3: TGCGCCAGCAGCGTGACAGGGAGCTCCTACAATGAGCAGTTCTTC. It yields the protein CASSVTGSSYNEQFF.